This record concerns one T cell receptor beta chain sequence. V was pared by 1 base and J by 4 bases, with 4 bases of the junction left unmatched. The CDR3 spans 15 residues. Germline V gene sequence: CDR1 LNHNV, CDR2 YYDKDF (reference sequence). This record comes from a study of neoadjuvant nivolumab and ipilimumab in lung cancer. Assay used: immunoSEQ multiplex PCR; TCRdb lists only in-frame clones, some missing. The repertoire has under 35,000 clones, about nine tenths of them found once; the top ten carry roughly 5%. The receptor comes from an adult with non-small cell lung cancer. Sequences were derived from peripheral blood, sampled after neoadjuvant nivolumab, alone or with ipilimumab, at or shortly before surgery. V usage is TRBV15 and J usage is TRBJ1-2, with 9 nucleotides matching TRBD1. The CDR3 loop is CATSRGTGGGYGYTF. CDR3 sequence (DNA): TGTGCCACCAGCAGAGGTACAGGGGGCGGCTATGGCTACACCTTC.